This T cell receptor beta chain originates from a study of T cells in Graves' hyperthyroidism and ophthalmopathy. Across the study: Before any treatment, at initial diagnosis, peripheral blood was collected. Regarding the study as a whole: Stable hyperthyroidism was separated from ophthalmopathy by a model based on 13 V-J features.

Researchers took RNA transcripts and amplified the TCR beta CDR3 regions from them. HTBI primers were used for first-round RT-PCR of the TCR CDR3. TCRdb independently ran MiXCR on the multiplex PCR reads; one entry per CDR3 protein. The sample has roughly 570,000 distinct CDR3 sequences, around a sixth seen once. With 4 bases removed from V and 3 bases from J, the gap between germline ends came to 16 bases. This CDR3 region has 15 residues. Germline V lookup: CDR1 SEHNR, CDR2 FQNEAQ (reference sequence). Patients counted as stable if ophthalmopathy did not develop within 18 months. PBMCs were derived from around 10 ml fresh peripheral blood. This clonotype was counted at least ten times. As yet, its antigen is unknown.

The sample consisted of blood. This receptor was taken from a woman under 40 with Graves' hyperthyroidism. The chain links TRBV7-9 to TRBJ2-7, with D possibly TRBD1 on 5 matching bases. In DNA, the CDR3 is TGTGCCAGCAGCTCCACGACAGATCAACTCTACGAGCAGTACTTC. Protein: CASSSTTDQLYEQYF.